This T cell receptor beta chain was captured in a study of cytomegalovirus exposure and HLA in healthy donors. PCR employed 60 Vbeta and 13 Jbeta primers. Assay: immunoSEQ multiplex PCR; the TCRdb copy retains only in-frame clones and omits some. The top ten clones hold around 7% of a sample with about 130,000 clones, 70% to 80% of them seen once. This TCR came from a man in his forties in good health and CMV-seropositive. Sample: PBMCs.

In nucleotides, the CDR3 is TGCGCCAGCAGCTTGGGCGCAGGGCTTAGCTCCTACGAGCAGTACTTC. Encoded protein: CASSLGAGLSSYEQYF. This chain links TRBV5-1 with TRBJ2-7, with D tentatively TRBD1 (5 bases). The CDR3 has 16 residues. Trimming shortened V by 0 bases and J by 0 bases, and 13 bases separated the two germline ends. Germline CDR1 and CDR2: SGHRS and YFSETQ.